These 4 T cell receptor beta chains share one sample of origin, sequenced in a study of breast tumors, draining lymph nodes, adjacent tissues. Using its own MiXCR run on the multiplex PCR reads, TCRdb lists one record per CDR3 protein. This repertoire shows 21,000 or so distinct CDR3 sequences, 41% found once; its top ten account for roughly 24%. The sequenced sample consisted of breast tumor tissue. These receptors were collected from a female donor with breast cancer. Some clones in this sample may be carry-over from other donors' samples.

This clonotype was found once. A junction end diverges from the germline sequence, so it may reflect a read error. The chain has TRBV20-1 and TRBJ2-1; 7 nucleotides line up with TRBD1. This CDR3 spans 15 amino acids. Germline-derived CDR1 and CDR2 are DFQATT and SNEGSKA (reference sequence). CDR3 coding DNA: TGCAGTGCTAGAGCCCGGGACAGCTCCTCCAATGAGCAGTTCTTC. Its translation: CSARARDSSSNEQFF.

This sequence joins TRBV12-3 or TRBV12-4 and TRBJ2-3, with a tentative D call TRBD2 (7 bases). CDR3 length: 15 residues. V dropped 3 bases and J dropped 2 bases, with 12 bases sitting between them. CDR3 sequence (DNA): TGTGCCAGCAGTTTCTCGGGGGGCTACACAGATACGCAGTATTTT. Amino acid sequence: CASSFSGGYTDTQYF.

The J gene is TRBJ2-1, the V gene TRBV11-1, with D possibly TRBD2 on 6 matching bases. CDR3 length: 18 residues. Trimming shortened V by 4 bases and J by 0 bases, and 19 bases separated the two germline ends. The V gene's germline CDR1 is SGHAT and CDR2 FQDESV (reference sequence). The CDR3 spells CASSSSGPGLSSYNEQFF. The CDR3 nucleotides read TGTGCCAGCAGCTCCTCCGGCCCGGGACTGAGCTCCTACAATGAGCAGTTCTTC.

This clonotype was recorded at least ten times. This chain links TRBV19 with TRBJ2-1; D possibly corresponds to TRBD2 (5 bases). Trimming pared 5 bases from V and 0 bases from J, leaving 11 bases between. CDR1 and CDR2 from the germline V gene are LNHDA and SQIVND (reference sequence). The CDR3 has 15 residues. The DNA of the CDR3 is TGTGCCAGTAGTTTCTTGGGGAGCTCCTACAATGAGCAGTTCTTC. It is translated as CASSFLGSSYNEQFF. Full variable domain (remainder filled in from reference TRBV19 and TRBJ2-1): DGGITQSPKYLFRKEGQNVTLSCEQNLNHDAMYWYRQDPGQGLRLIYYSQIVNDFQKGDIAEGYSVSREKKESFPLTVTSAQKNPTAFYLCASSFLGSSYNEQFFGPGTRLTVL.